This T cell receptor beta chain originates from a study of metastatic and nonmetastatic thyroid tumors. This clone appeared many times. Source study methods: The distant-metastasis classifier for papillary thyroid cancer was built from CDR3 differences across clinicopathological groups. TCRdb re-called the PCR reads through MiXCR. The V and J calls here are based on TCRdb, not the publication. The table has approximately 29,000 clones, roughly 15% seen once; the top ten hold approximately 4.4%. Patients were all untreated before their thyroid surgery. The CDR3 has 17 amino acids. Trimming took off 6 bases at V and 0 bases at J, with 19 bases between the two ends. Germline values: CDR1 MDHEN, CDR2 SYDVKM.

This clonotype was sampled from a female donor with papillary thyroid cancer or a benign thyroid nodule (not recorded which). Some clones in this sample may be carry-over from other donors' samples. V is TRBV28 and J is TRBJ2-3; TRBD1 is a possible D gene (6 bases). Sequencing used blood. The CDR3 DNA reads as TGTGCCAGCAGGCCCCACAGAGGGGGTTCTAGCACAGATACGCAGTATTTT. Translation gives CASRPHRGGSSTDTQYF. Drawing the rest from reference TRBV28 and TRBJ2-3, the complete variable domain is DVKVTQSSRYLVKRTGEKVFLECVQDMDHENMFWYRQDPGLGLRLIYFSYDVKMKEKGDIPEGYSVSREKKERFSLILESASTNQTSMYLCASRPHRGGSSTDTQYFGPGTRLTVL.